The 18 T cell receptor beta chains below come from one sample, sequenced in a study of cytomegalovirus exposure and HLA in healthy donors. With 60 Vbeta and 13 Jbeta primers, the PCR was carried out. The method was immunoSEQ multiplex PCR; TCRdb's version includes in-frame clones alone and lacks a portion of them. The data contain roughly 190,000 clones, around four fifths of them singletons. Material: PBMCs. The receptor set was obtained from a man in his forties or fifties in good health and CMV-seropositive.

This rearrangement joins TRBV7-6 to TRBJ2-6; 12 bases map to TRBD1. CDR1 is SGHVS, CDR2 FNYEAQ, per germline. J lost 1 base, V lost 7 bases, and 5 bases had no gene match. The CDR3 has 17 residues. The CDR3 nucleotides are TGTGCCAGCACCAAGGGACAGGGGGCTTCTGGGGCCAACGTCCTGACTTTC. Encoded protein: CASTKGQGASGANVLTF.

This clone came up once. The V and J genes are TRBV27 and TRBJ2-7, with a weak D call TRBD2 (6 bases). Trimming stripped 5 bases from V and 6 bases from J, with 14 bases between. The CDR3 is 13 amino acids. Germline V gene data show CDR1 as MNHEY and CDR2 as SMNVEV (reference sequence). The CDR3 is CASSPPGLFEQYF. The CDR3 DNA is TGTGCCAGCAGTCCCCCGGGACTCTTCGAGCAGTACTTC.

The chain links TRBV11-2 to TRBJ1-2; D is possibly TRBD1 (5 bases). The germline gives CDR1 SGHAT, CDR2 FQNNGV. V lost 5 bases and J lost 4, with 20 bases in between. The CDR3 covers 16 residues. CDR3 loop: CASSLSGLDSLYGYTF. CDR3 DNA sequence: TGTGCCAGCAGCCTGAGTGGTCTTGACAGCCTCTATGGCTACACCTTC.

This clone was found a few times. The CDR3 is CASSPPGTFSTDTQYF. CDR3 DNA: TGTGCCAGCAGTCCGCCCGGGACATTTAGCACAGATACGCAGTATTTT. The chain is built from TRBV28 and TRBJ2-3; D is possibly TRBD1 (6 bases). V shed 5 bases and J shed 0 bases, with 15 bases lying between them. Germline CDR1 and CDR2: MDHEN and SYDVKM. The length of the CDR3 is 16 residues.

This chain uses TRBV7-8 with TRBJ2-1; no firm D call. The length of the CDR3 is 17 residues. Trimming stripped 6 bases from V and 1 base from J, with 19 bases between. In germline, CDR1 is SGHVS, CDR2 FQNEAQ. This CDR3 is CASSLRTAPGSYNEQFF. The DNA of the CDR3 is TGTGCCAGCAGTTTACGAACCGCCCCAGGATCCTACAATGAGCAGTTCTTC.

The genes are TRBV6-1 and TRBJ2-7; 8 bases are a match to TRBD1. The germline V gene has CDR1 MNHNS and CDR2 SASEGT. V shed 7 bases, J shed 2 bases, and the junction held 7 bases outside the gene matches. The CDR3 is made up of 14 amino acids. The CDR3: CASTGTGMAYEQYF. The DNA for the CDR3 is TGTGCCAGCACGGGGACAGGAATGGCCTACGAGCAGTACTTC.

The J gene is TRBJ1-2, the V gene TRBV30; tentatively, D is TRBD1 (6 bases). Trimming stripped 1 base from V and 8 bases from J, with 14 bases between. The CDR3 covers 13 residues. CDR1 is GTSNPN and CDR2 is SVGIG in the germline V gene (reference sequence). CDR3 coding DNA: TGTGCCTGGAGTGCGTCAGGGGAGGGCGGCTACACCTTC. Its protein product is CAWSASGEGGYTF. Using reference TRBV30 and TRBJ1-2 for the parts outside the CDR3, the full variable domain is SQTIHQWPATLVQPVGSPLSLECTVEGTSNPNLYWYRQAAGRGLQLLFYSVGIGQISSEVPQNLSASRPQDRQFILSSKKLLLSDSGFYLCAWSASGEGGYTFGSGTRLTVV.

For the CDR3, the DNA is TGTGCCAGCAGTTACTCGCCTGGCAGCTCCTACAATGAGCAGTTCTTC. Residues: CASSYSPGSSYNEQFF. The J gene is TRBJ2-1, the V gene TRBV6-5; D remains ambiguous. The CDR3 totals 16 residues. Looked up from germline, CDR1 is MNHEY and CDR2 is SVGAGI. Trimming removed 0 bases from V and 0 bases from J, with 9 bases in between.

V and J are TRBV7-8 and TRBJ2-7; 9 nucleotides align to TRBD2. The germline V gene encodes CDR1 SGHVS and CDR2 FQNEAQ. The CDR3 covers 15 residues. V was clipped by 5 bases and J by 3 bases; unmatched bases: 8. The DNA of the CDR3 is TGTGCCAGCAGCGCCGTAGCGGGAGTTCTCTACGAGCAGTACTTC. This encodes CASSAVAGVLYEQYF.

The gene calls are TRBV19 and TRBJ2-5; D possibly corresponds to TRBD1 (6 bases). This CDR3 has 13 amino acids. The V end was cut by 4 bases, the J end by 4 bases, with 10 bases between. Looked up from germline, CDR1 is LNHDA and CDR2 is SQIVND (reference sequence). This chain's CDR3 is CASSNQGSETQYF. The DNA for the CDR3 is TGTGCCAGTAGTAACCAGGGGTCAGAGACCCAGTACTTC.

The chain couples TRBV7-2 to TRBJ2-1; 11 positions agree with TRBD1. The germline gives CDR1 SGHTA, CDR2 FQGNSA. The V segment lost 5 bases and the J segment 7 bases; nucleotides outside the gene matches: 7. The CDR3 has 15 residues. The CDR3 spells CASSRDRGVNNEQFF. The CDR3 region has the DNA TGTGCCAGCAGCCGGGACAGGGGGGTTAATAATGAGCAGTTCTTC.

The gene calls are TRBV9 and TRBJ1-1; no reliable D call. This CDR3 comprises 13 residues. V lost 0 bases and J lost 6, with 9 bases in between. CDR1 is SGDLS and CDR2 is YYNGEE in the germline V gene. CDR3 DNA: TGTGCCAGCAGCGTAGCTATGCGGGCTGAAGCTTTCTTT. This sequence encodes CASSVAMRAEAFF.

The chain carries TRBV6-1 and TRBJ2-3; D unclear. In germline, CDR1 is MNHNS, CDR2 SASEGT. This CDR3 is built from 11 residues. Trimming removed 4 bases at V and 5 bases at J, with 4 bases between. The CDR3 nucleotides are TGTGCCAGCAGTGCTATAGATACGCAGTATTTT. Translated: CASSAIDTQYF.

This clone has more than one count but fewer than ten. The V call is TRBV7-8, the J call TRBJ1-5; TRBD1 is a possible D gene (6 bases). In germline, CDR1 is SGHVS, CDR2 FQNEAQ. The V and J ends lost 1 base and 0 bases respectively, with 10 bases between them. This CDR3 contains 16 residues. The CDR3 protein is CASSLGHRDSNQPQHF. For the CDR3, the DNA is TGTGCCAGCAGCTTAGGACACAGGGATAGCAATCAGCCCCAGCATTTT.

This rearrangement joins TRBV10-3 to TRBJ1-5, with 7 bases identical to TRBD1. Germline lookup yields CDR1 ENHRY and CDR2 SYGVKD. This CDR3 region has 16 residues. The V segment lost 0 bases and the J segment 7 bases; nucleotides outside the gene matches: 9. CDR3 in DNA: TGTGCCATCAGTGAGTCTTCCGGGACAGAAGGGCAGCCCCAGCATTTT. Translation: CAISESSGTEGQPQHF.

This rearrangement joins TRBV6-1 to TRBJ1-2; no clear D. The V end lost 6 bases, the J end lost 4 bases, and 15 bases lay between the germline ends. Germline V lookup: CDR1 MNHNS, CDR2 SASEGT. The CDR3 sequence is 14 residues long. CDR3 in DNA: TGTGCCAGCAGATTAGCGGGCAGAGGCTATGGCTACACCTTC. Encoded protein: CASRLAGRGYGYTF.

This chain links TRBV15 with TRBJ1-1; TRBD1 matches at 8 bases. The CDR3 consists of 14 residues. The germline V gene encodes CDR1 LNHNV and CDR2 YYDKDF (reference sequence). V lost 5 bases, J lost 4 bases, and 6 bases stayed unmatched. The CDR3 sequence: CATSPRTGSTEAFF. The CDR3 bases are TGTGCCACCAGCCCCCGGACAGGGAGCACTGAAGCTTTCTTT. Looking up the rest from reference TRBV15 and TRBJ1-1 gives the full variable domain: DAMVIQNPRYQVTQFGKPVTLSCSQTLNHNVMYWYQQKSSQAPKLLFHYYDKDFNNEADTPDNFQSRRPNTSFCFLDIRSPGLGDTAMYLCATSPRTGSTEAFFGQGTRLTVV.

The sample holds one count of this clone. The rearrangement joins TRBV19 to TRBJ1-2, with TRBD1 identical over 8 bases. This CDR3 is built from 12 residues. V was pared by 6 bases and J by 8 bases, with 5 bases of the junction left unmatched. Germline V CDR1 and CDR2: LNHDA, SQIVND (reference sequence). CDR3 bases: TGTGCCAGTAGGAATACAGGGGGAGGCTACACCTTC. Translating gives CASRNTGGGYTF.